The T cell receptor beta chain described here comes from a study of blood T cell repertoires in COVID-19. Study-wide background: Acute-phase and convalescent COVID-19 samples originated in the United States, Italy and Spain. In each case, the material was cDNA or gDNA derived from T cells, B-cell-depleted T cells, or PBMCs.

With regard to this clone: The junction differs from germline at one of its ends, possibly a read error.

In the authors' methods: Amplification of reference gene primers provided the estimated nucleated cell counts. Profiled with immunoSEQ multiplex PCR; TCRdb holds only in-frame clones, not every one. For V, J and clone size, that table is used; D and trimming come from the DNA. This sample has around 230,000 clones, with 84% found just once. This CDR3 comprises 14 residues. Germline assignment: CDR1 MNHEY and CDR2 SVGAGI. The clonotype was recovered from a man aged 35 to 55 who had recovered from COVID-19. The V call is TRBV6-5, the J call TRBJ1-4; D not certain. Sequences were obtained from peripheral blood. The CDR3 sequence is CASSDSVGDEKLFF. CDR3 bases: TGTGCCAGCAGTGACTCAGTCGGGGATGAAAAACTGTTTTTT.